This TCR beta chain comes out of a study of T cell responses to AZD1222 COVID-19 vaccine. Sequencing was performed with immunoSEQ multiplex PCR; in TCRdb, only in-frame clones are kept and a portion is missing. The data show more than 100,000 clones, around 84% seen once. The TCR originated in an adult in good health. The sequenced sample was peripheral blood, obtained on day 0 of AZD1222 vaccination.

The CDR3 here is CASSQERVAGGPDTQYF. CDR3 in DNA: TGCGCCAGCAGCCAAGAAAGGGTAGCGGGGGGGCCAGATACGCAGTATTTT. This chain links TRBV4-1 with TRBJ2-3; 11 positions agree with TRBD2. The trim removed 0 bases at V and 4 bases at J, leaving 6 bases unmatched. This CDR3 is built from 17 residues. Germline CDR1 and CDR2: MGHRA and YSYEKL.